The 28 T cell receptor beta chains given below trace back to one sample, sequenced in a study of T cell responses to AZD1222 COVID-19 vaccine. Profiled with immunoSEQ multiplex PCR; TCRdb holds only in-frame clones, not every one. The sample lists more than 95,000 clones; 85% to 95% were seen once. Here the sequenced sample was peripheral blood, taken on day 0 of AZD1222 vaccination. Source of these receptors: an adult in good health.

The CDR3 region has the DNA TGCGCCAGCAGCCAAAAACTCAGGGGCAGCAATCAGCCCCAGCATTTT. As protein: CASSQKLRGSNQPQHF. The gene calls are TRBV4-1 and TRBJ1-5, with D possibly matching TRBD1 (6 bases). Trimming cost V 2 bases and J 1 base, with 12 bases left between them. This CDR3 has 16 amino acids. CDR1 is MGHRA, CDR2 YSYEKL, per germline.

J is TRBJ1-2 and V is TRBV10-2; 7 bases align to TRBD1. Trimming removed 7 bases from V and 5 bases from J; junction bases left unmatched: 7. CDR1 is WSHSY and CDR2 is SAAADI in the germline V gene. The CDR3 spans 13 residues. The CDR3 sequence is CASTEQGEYGYTF. The CDR3, as DNA: TGCGCCAGCACCGAGCAGGGGGAGTATGGCTACACCTTC.

This chain joins TRBV4-1 and TRBJ1-1; D gene uncertain. V was cut by 1 base and J by 3 bases, with 6 bases left in between. Germline V gene data show CDR1 as MGHRA and CDR2 as YSYEKL. This CDR3 has 13 amino acids. The CDR3 spells CASSQVGDTEAFF. The DNA of the CDR3 is TGCGCCAGCAGCCAAGTCGGGGACACTGAAGCTTTCTTT.

The chain carries TRBV4-2 and TRBJ1-2; D is unclear. The CDR3 length is 15 residues. Germline CDR1 is LGHNA and CDR2 is YNFKEQ. V shed 3 bases and J shed 5 bases, with 16 bases lying between them. The CDR3 DNA reads TGTGCCAGCAGCCAGCTCGACCACGTTAGTTATGGCTACACCTTC. Residues: CASSQLDHVSYGYTF.

The V gene is TRBV27, the J gene TRBJ1-2; D is unresolved. Trimming cost V 3 bases and J 1 base, with 6 bases left between them. The CDR3 is 13 residues long. The V gene's germline CDR1 is MNHEY and CDR2 SMNVEV (reference sequence). The chain's CDR3 is CASSFMGNYGYTF. The CDR3 bases are TGTGCCAGCAGTTTTATGGGTAACTATGGCTACACCTTC.

V and J are TRBV5-1 and TRBJ2-3; 13 bases are shared with TRBD2. Trimming at V came to 4 bases and at J to 6 bases, leaving 2 bases not matched to a gene. Per germline, CDR1 SGHRS and CDR2 YFSETQ. The CDR3 is made up of 14 amino acids. DNA for the CDR3: TGCGCCAGCAGCCCGACTAGCGGGAGGGATACGCAGTATTTT. Translated: CASSPTSGRDTQYF.

V usage is TRBV7-9 and J usage is TRBJ1-1, with a weak D call TRBD1 (5 bases). Germline lookup yields CDR1 SEHNR and CDR2 FQNEAQ (reference sequence). Trimming pared 4 bases from V and 1 base from J, leaving 7 bases between. The CDR3 consists of 13 residues. CDR3 sequence (DNA): TGTGCCAGCAGCTACACAGGGAACACTGAAGCTTTCTTT. Translation: CASSYTGNTEAFF.

The V call is TRBV28, the J call TRBJ2-4, with D tentatively TRBD1 or TRBD2 (5 bases each). V was pared by 2 bases and J by 1 base, with 12 bases between. CDR3 length: 16 amino acids. The V gene's germline CDR1 is MDHEN and CDR2 SYDVKM. The CDR3 loop is CASSLIGGSAKNIQYF. DNA for the CDR3: TGTGCCAGCAGTTTAATTGGGGGATCGGCCAAAAACATTCAGTACTTC.

The chain employs TRBV20-1 and TRBJ2-1; D not certain. In germline, CDR1 is DFQATT, CDR2 SNEGSKA (reference sequence). This CDR3 contains 14 residues. V was pared by 3 bases and J by 12 bases, with 21 bases between. For the CDR3, the DNA is TGCAGTGCTAGTGCTCCGCACGCAGAGGTGGGGCAGTTCTTC. The encoded protein is CSASAPHAEVGQFF.

J is TRBJ2-7 and V is TRBV28, with 13 bases that match TRBD2. Looked up from germline, CDR1 is MDHEN and CDR2 is SYDVKM. This CDR3 region has 16 residues. The V segment lost 1 base and the J segment 7 bases; nucleotides outside the gene matches: 7. For the CDR3, the DNA is TGTGCCAGCAGTTTATATCGCGGACTAGCGGGAGAAGAGCAGTACTTC. Translation: CASSLYRGLAGEEQYF.

V gene TRBV7-8 combines with J gene TRBJ1-1, with D maybe TRBD1 (5 bases). This CDR3 region has 11 residues. Germline loops: CDR1 SGHVS, CDR2 FQNEAQ. V shed 5 bases and J shed 7 bases, with 8 bases lying between them. CDR3 DNA sequence: TGTGCCAGCAGCGGGGCTAATGAAGCTTTCTTT. Translating it yields CASSGANEAFF.

The J gene is TRBJ1-5, the V gene TRBV30, with a weak D call TRBD1 (5 bases). Germline loops: CDR1 GTSNPN, CDR2 SVGIG (reference sequence). V was shortened by 2 bases and J by 9 bases, with 20 bases between the two germline ends. The CDR3 contains 15 residues. The CDR3 DNA sequence: TGTGCCTGGAGTAGCAGACACCCGGGGGGAATGCCCCAGCATTTT. It codes for CAWSSRHPGGMPQHF. The whole variable domain, remainder taken from reference TRBV30 and TRBJ1-5, is SQTIHQWPATLVQPVGSPLSLECTVEGTSNPNLYWYRQAAGRGLQLLFYSVGIGQISSEVPQNLSASRPQDRQFILSSKKLLLSDSGFYLCAWSSRHPGGMPQHFGDGTRLSIL.

The chain recombines TRBV5-1 with TRBJ1-6; 7 nucleotides match TRBD1. CDR1 and CDR2 from the germline V gene are SGHRS and YFSETQ. The CDR3 is 16 amino acids. The J segment lost 7 bases and the V segment lost 1 base, leaving 8 bases of the junction unmatched. The CDR3 loop is CASSLTGAPANSPLHF. In DNA form, the CDR3 reads TGCGCCAGCAGCTTGACAGGGGCGCCGGCGAATTCACCCCTCCACTTT.

In this sample, this clone turned up once. This chain joins TRBV7-2 and TRBJ2-5; D uncertain. V was trimmed by 4 bases and J by 1 base, leaving 7 bases between them. The length of the CDR3 is 13 residues. Per the germline V gene, CDR1 is SGHTA and CDR2 is FQGNSA. In nucleotides, the CDR3 is TGTGCCAGCAGCTCTCGAGGCCAAGAGACCCAGTACTTC. The encoded protein is CASSSRGQETQYF.

The chain recombines TRBV3-1 (or the pseudogene TRBV3-2) with TRBJ1-5; D remains ambiguous. V was trimmed by 1 base and J by 7 bases, leaving 11 bases between them. Germline V lookup: CDR1 LGHDT, CDR2 YNNKEL (reference sequence). CDR3 length equals 14 residues. In DNA, the CDR3 is TGTGCCAGCAGCCAAGGGCCATCGGGGCAGCCCCAGCATTTT. It is translated as CASSQGPSGQPQHF.

This chain connects TRBV29-1 to TRBJ2-7; D gene ambiguous. V lost 4 bases, J lost 0 bases, and 7 bases lay in between. The CDR3 length is 12 residues. Germline V gene lookup returns CDR1 SQVTM and CDR2 ANQGSEA. The CDR3 loop reads CSVVVLSYEQYF. The CDR3 nucleotides are TGCAGCGTTGTAGTTCTCTCCTACGAGCAGTACTTC.

This clone occurred once. The CDR3: CASSLVGGWETQYF. The CDR3, as DNA: TGTGCCAGCAGCCTCGTTGGGGGGTGGGAGACCCAGTACTTC. The J gene is TRBJ2-5, the V gene TRBV6-5, with D possibly being TRBD2 (6 bases). Trimming took 6 bases from V and 5 from J, leaving 16 bases between them. CDR1 is MNHEY, CDR2 SVGAGI, per germline. This CDR3 comprises 14 residues.

CDR3 region: CASSFIFMDRVGDEQFF. In DNA form, the CDR3 reads TGTGCCAGCAGCTTCATCTTCATGGACAGGGTAGGCGATGAGCAGTTCTTC. The chain links TRBV7-8 to TRBJ2-1, with TRBD1 identical over 8 bases. The CDR3 spans 17 residues. Trimming at V came to 3 bases and at J to 8 bases, leaving 15 bases not matched to a gene. Germline V lookup: CDR1 SGHVS, CDR2 FQNEAQ.

The chain recombines TRBV7-9 with TRBJ1-2; unclear D gene. CDR3 size: 15 residues. CDR1 and CDR2 from the germline V gene are SEHNR and FQNEAQ (reference sequence). V lost 1 base, J lost 1 base, and 10 bases lay in between. CDR3 in amino acids: CASSLVLGSNYGYTF. DNA for the CDR3: TGTGCCAGCAGCTTAGTGTTGGGGAGTAACTATGGCTACACCTTC.

The chain employs TRBV7-8 and TRBJ1-1, with D uncertain. There are 14 residues in the CDR3. Trimming pared 5 bases from V and 2 bases from J, leaving 12 bases between. Germline lookup yields CDR1 SGHVS and CDR2 FQNEAQ. The CDR3 coding sequence is TGTGCCAGCAGCCCTTTTTTACCCAACACTGAAGCTTTCTTT. Translating gives CASSPFLPNTEAFF. Based on the CDR3 plus reference TRBV7-8 and TRBJ1-1, the full variable domain is GAGVSQSPRYKVAKRGQDVALRCDPISGHVSLFWYQQALGQGPEFLTYFQNEAQLDKSGLPSDRFFAERPEGSVSTLKIQRTQQEDSAVYLCASSPFLPNTEAFFGQGTRLTVV.

This chain connects TRBV28 to TRBJ2-5; D might be TRBD1 or TRBD2, each matching 6 bases. The CDR3 spans 16 residues. Germline V gene data show CDR1 as MDHEN and CDR2 as SYDVKM. The V and J ends lost 5 bases and 5 bases respectively, with 21 bases between them. Here the CDR3 reads CASSLLVRGRGETQYF. The CDR3 coding sequence is TGTGCCAGCAGTCTATTGGTCCGGGGGCGTGGGGAGACCCAGTACTTC.

The chain carries TRBV19 and TRBJ2-1, with 7 bases matching TRBD1. CDR1 is LNHDA and CDR2 is SQIVND in the germline V gene (reference sequence). V was clipped by 3 bases and J by 7 bases; unmatched bases: 9. This CDR3 has 15 amino acids. CDR3 region: CASSITGVSKNEQFF. The CDR3, as DNA: TGTGCCAGTAGTATTACAGGGGTGTCTAAGAATGAGCAGTTCTTC.

The chain combines TRBV19 with TRBJ1-1; 8 positions match TRBD1. The CDR3 is made up of 15 amino acids. The J segment lost 4 bases and the V segment lost 8 bases, leaving 12 bases of the junction unmatched. Germline CDR1 and CDR2: LNHDA and SQIVND (reference sequence). As DNA, the CDR3 is TGTGCCAGTGTCCCCCCGGACAGGGTGGTCACTGAAGCTTTCTTT. It is translated as CASVPPDRVVTEAFF.

The chain has TRBV5-1 and TRBJ2-2; unclear D gene. V gave up 7 bases and J gave up 6 bases, with 10 bases separating them. The V gene's germline CDR1 is SGHRS and CDR2 YFSETQ. This CDR3 is built from 12 residues. The CDR3 nucleotides read TGCGCCAGCGGTGAGGTGCCCGGGGAGCTGTTTTTT. This sequence encodes CASGEVPGELFF.

V is TRBV19 and J is TRBJ1-1; D remains unclear. The germline V gene encodes CDR1 LNHDA and CDR2 SQIVND (reference sequence). This CDR3 region has 13 residues. V lost 3 bases and J 3 bases, leaving 8 bases between the germline ends. CDR3 in amino acids: CASSILRDTEAFF. CDR3 nucleotide sequence: TGTGCCAGTAGTATTCTGAGGGACACTGAAGCTTTCTTT.

The chain recombines TRBV6-4 with TRBJ2-1; D is unclear. The CDR3 runs to 15 residues. V lost 6 bases, J lost 4 bases, and 16 bases lay in between. In germline, CDR1 is MRHNA, CDR2 SNTAGT. This CDR3 reads CASRQLPTTYNEQFF. The CDR3 bases are TGTGCCAGCAGACAGCTTCCTACAACTTACAATGAGCAGTTCTTC.

Here the CDR3 DNA reads TGCGCCAGCAGCCGAGGACTTACCGGCGAAAATGAGCAGTTCTTC. Its translation: CASSRGLTGENEQFF. This chain joins TRBV4-1 and TRBJ2-1; weak D call: TRBD2 (5 bases). V was trimmed by 4 bases and J by 7 bases, leaving 17 bases between them. The CDR3 extends over 15 amino acids. Germline V gives CDR1 MGHRA, CDR2 YSYEKL.

This clone was seen once. CDR3 nucleotide sequence: TGTGCCAGCAGCCAGAATTCTCAGGAGACTGGATCACCCCTCCACTTT. Translating it yields CASSQNSQETGSPLHF. The chain joins TRBV4-2 to TRBJ1-6; D unresolved. The CDR3 consists of 16 residues. The germline gives CDR1 LGHNA, CDR2 YNFKEQ. With 3 bases removed from V and 10 bases from J, the gap between germline ends came to 19 bases.